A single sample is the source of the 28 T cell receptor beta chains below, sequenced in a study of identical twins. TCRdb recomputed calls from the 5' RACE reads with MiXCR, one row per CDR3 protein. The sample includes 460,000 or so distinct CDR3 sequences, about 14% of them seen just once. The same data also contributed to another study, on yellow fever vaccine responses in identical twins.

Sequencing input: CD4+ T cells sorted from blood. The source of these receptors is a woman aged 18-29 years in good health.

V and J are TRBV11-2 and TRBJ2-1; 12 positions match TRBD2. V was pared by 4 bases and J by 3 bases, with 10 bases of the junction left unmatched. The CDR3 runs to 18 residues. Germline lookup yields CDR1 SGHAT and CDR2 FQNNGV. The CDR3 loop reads CASSSRTSGEIYYNEQFF. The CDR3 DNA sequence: TGTGCCAGCAGCTCCCGGACTAGCGGGGAGATATACTACAATGAGCAGTTCTTC.

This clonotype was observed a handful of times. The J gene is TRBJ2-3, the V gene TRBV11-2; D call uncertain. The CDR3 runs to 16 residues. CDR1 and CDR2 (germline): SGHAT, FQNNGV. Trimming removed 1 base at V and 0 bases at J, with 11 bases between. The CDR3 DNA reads TGTGCCAGCAGCTTAGGGTCATCGCCTAGCACAGATACGCAGTATTTT. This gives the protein CASSLGSSPSTDTQYF.

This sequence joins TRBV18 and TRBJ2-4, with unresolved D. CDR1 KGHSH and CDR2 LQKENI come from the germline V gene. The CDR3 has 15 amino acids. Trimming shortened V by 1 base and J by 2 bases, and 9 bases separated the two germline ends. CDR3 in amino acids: CASSPQGLSKNIQYF. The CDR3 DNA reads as TGTGCCAGCTCACCACAGGGATTGTCCAAAAACATTCAGTACTTC.

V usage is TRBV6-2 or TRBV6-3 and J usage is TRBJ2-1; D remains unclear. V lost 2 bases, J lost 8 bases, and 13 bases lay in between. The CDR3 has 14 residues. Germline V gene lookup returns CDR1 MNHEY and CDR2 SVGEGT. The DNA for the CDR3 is TGTGCCAGCAGTTACGATCGTGGCGCGGATGAGCAGTTCTTC. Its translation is CASSYDRGADEQFF.

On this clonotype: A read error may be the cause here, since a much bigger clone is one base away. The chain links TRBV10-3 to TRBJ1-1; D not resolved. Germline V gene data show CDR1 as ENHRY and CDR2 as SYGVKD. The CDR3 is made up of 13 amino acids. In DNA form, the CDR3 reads TGTGCCATCTCTGGCGGAGTGGTCGCTGAAGCTCTCTTT. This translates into CAISGGVVAEALF.

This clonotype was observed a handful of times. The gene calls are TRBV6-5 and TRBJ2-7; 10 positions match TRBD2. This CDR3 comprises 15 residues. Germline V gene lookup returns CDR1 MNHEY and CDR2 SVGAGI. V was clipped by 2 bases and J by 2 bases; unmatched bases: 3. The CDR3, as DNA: TGTGCCAGCAGTTACCAGCGGGGGGGGGCCTACGAGCAGTACTTC. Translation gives CASSYQRGGAYEQYF.

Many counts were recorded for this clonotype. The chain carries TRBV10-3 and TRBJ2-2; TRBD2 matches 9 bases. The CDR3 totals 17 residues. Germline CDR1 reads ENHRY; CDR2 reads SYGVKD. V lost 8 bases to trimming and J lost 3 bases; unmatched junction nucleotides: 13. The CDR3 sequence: CAIRLRIAGVDTGELFF. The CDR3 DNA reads TGTGCCATCCGGCTGAGAATAGCGGGAGTCGACACCGGGGAGCTGTTTTTT.

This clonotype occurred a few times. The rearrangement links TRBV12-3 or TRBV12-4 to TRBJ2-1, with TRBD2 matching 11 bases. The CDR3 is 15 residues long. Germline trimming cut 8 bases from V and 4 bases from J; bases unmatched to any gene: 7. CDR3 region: CASRRGTSGYNEQFF. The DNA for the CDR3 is TGTGCCAGCCGCAGGGGGACTAGCGGTTACAATGAGCAGTTCTTC.

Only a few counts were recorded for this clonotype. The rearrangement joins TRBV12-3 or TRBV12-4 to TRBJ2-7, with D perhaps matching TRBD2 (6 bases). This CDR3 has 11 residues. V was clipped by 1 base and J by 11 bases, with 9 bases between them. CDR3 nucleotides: TGTGCCAGCAGTTTAGGGGACTTGAAGTACTTC. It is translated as CASSLGDLKYF.

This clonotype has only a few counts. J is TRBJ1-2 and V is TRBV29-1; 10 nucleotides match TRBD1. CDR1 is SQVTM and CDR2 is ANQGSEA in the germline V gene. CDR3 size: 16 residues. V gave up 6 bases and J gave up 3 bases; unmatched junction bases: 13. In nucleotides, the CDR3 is TGCAGCGTCCGCCCCCTAGGAGGACAGGGGGACTATGGCTACACCTTC. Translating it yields CSVRPLGGQGDYGYTF. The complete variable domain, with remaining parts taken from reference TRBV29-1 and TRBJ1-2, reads SAVISQKPSRDICQRGTSLTIQCQVDSQVTMMFWYRQQPGQSLTLIATANQGSEATYESGFVIDKFPISRPNLTFSTLTVSNMSPEDSSIYLCSVRPLGGQGDYGYTFGSGTRLTVV.

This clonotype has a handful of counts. The CDR3 DNA reads as TGTGCCAGCAGTTATAGCGGGAGTGGCCATCGGGAGCAGTTCTTC. It translates to CASSYSGSGHREQFF. The chain couples TRBV6-2 or TRBV6-3 to TRBJ2-1; TRBD2 aligns across 9 bases. The CDR3 totals 15 residues. V trimming: 3 bases; J trimming: 10 bases; junction bases outside the gene matches: 10. From germline, CDR1 is MNHEY and CDR2 SVGEGT.

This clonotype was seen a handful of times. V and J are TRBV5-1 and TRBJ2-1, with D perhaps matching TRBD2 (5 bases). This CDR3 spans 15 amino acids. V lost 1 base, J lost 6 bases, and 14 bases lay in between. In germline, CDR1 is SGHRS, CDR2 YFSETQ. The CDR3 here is CASSLRASRSNEQFF. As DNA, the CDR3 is TGCGCCAGCAGCTTGAGGGCTAGCAGGTCCAATGAGCAGTTCTTC.

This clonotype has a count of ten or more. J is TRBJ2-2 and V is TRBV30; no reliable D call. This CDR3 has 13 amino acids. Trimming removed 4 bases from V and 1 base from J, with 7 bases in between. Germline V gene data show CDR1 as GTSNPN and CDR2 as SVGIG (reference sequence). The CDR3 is CAWTSRNTGELFF. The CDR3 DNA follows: TGTGCCTGGACCTCGCGGAACACCGGGGAGCTGTTTTTT. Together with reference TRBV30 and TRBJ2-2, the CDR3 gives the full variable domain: SQTIHQWPATLVQPVGSPLSLECTVEGTSNPNLYWYRQAAGRGLQLLFYSVGIGQISSEVPQNLSASRPQDRQFILSSKKLLLSDSGFYLCAWTSRNTGELFFGEGSRLTVL.

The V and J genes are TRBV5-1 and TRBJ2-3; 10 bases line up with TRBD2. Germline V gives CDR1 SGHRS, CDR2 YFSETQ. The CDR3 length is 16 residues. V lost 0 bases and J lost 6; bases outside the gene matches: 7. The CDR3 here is CASSLELAGGVDTQYF. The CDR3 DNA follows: TGCGCCAGCAGCTTGGAATTAGCGGGGGGTGTGGATACGCAGTATTTT.

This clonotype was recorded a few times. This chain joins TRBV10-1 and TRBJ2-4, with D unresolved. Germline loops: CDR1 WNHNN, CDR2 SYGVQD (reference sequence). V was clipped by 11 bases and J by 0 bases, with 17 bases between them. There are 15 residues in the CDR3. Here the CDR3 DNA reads TGCGCCTCCAGCGTCCGAATCCTAGCCAAAAACATTCAGTACTTC. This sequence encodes CASSVRILAKNIQYF.

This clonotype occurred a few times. CDR3 coding DNA: TGTGCCAGCAGCCCCACAACCCAGGCGCGGGGAGCTTTCTTT. This gives the protein CASSPTTQARGAFF. The gene calls are TRBV4-2 and TRBJ1-1; no firm D call. This CDR3 contains 14 residues. Trimming pared 4 bases from V and 10 bases from J, leaving 19 bases between. Germline loops: CDR1 LGHNA, CDR2 YNFKEQ.

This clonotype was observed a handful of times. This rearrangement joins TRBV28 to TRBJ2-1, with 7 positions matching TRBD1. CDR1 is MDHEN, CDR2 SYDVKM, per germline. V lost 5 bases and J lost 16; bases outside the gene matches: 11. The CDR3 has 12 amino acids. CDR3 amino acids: CASSTAGTAEFF. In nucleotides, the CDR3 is TGTGCCAGCAGTACTGCCGGGACAGCTGAATTCTTC.

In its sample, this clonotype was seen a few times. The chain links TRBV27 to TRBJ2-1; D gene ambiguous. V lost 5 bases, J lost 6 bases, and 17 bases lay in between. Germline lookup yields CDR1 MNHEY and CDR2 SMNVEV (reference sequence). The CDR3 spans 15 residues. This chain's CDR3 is CASSPILLMGNEQFF. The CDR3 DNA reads TGTGCCAGCAGTCCCATATTGTTAATGGGCAATGAGCAGTTCTTC.

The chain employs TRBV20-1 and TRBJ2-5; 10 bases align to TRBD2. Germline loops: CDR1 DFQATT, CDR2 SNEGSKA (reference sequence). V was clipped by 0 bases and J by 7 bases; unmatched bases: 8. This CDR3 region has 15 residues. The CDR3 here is CSARDRLAGVVTQYF. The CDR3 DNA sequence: TGCAGTGCTAGAGATCGTCTAGCGGGAGTCGTGACCCAGTACTTC.

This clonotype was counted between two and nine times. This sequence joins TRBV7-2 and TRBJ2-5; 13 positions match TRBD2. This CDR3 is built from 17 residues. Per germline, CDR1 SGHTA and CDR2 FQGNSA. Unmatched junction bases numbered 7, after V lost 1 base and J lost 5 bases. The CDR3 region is CASSLGGLAGLLETQYF. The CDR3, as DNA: TGTGCCAGCAGCTTAGGGGGACTAGCGGGACTCCTGGAGACCCAGTACTTC.

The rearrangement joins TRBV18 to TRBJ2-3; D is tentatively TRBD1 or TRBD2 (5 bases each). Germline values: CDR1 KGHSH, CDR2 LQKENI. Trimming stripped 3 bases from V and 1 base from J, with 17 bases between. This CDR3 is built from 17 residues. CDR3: CASSPDSWGSGTDTQYF. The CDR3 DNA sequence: TGTGCCAGCTCACCCGATTCCTGGGGGAGCGGCACAGATACGCAGTATTTT.

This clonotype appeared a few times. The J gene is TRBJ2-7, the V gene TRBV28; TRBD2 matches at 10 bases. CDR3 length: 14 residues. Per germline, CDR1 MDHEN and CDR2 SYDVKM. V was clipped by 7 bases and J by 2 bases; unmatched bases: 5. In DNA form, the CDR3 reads TGTGCCAGCAAAACTAGCGGGAACCCCTACGAGCAGTACTTC. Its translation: CASKTSGNPYEQYF.

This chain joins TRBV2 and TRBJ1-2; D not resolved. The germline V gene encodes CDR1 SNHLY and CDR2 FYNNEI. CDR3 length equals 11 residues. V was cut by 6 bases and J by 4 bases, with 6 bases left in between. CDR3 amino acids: CASRGTYGYTF. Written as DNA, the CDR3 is TGTGCCAGCAGGGGAACCTATGGCTACACCTTC.

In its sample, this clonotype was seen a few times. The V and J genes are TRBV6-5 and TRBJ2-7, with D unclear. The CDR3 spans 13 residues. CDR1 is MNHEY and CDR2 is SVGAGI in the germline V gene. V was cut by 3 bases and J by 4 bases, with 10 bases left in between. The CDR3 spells CASSYGSQYEQYF. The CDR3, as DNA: TGTGCCAGCAGTTATGGTAGCCAATACGAGCAGTACTTC.

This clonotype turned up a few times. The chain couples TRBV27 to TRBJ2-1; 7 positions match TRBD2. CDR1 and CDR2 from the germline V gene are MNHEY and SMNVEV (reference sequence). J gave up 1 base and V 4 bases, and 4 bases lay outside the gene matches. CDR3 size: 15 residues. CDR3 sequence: CASSSGLVSYNEQFF. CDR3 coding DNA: TGTGCCAGCAGTTCAGGACTAGTTTCCTACAATGAGCAGTTCTTC.

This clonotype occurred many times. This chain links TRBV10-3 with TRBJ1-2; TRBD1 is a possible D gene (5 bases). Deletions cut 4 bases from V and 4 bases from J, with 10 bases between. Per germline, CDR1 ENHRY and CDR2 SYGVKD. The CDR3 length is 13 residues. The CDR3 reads CAISAGPFYGYTF. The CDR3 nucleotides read TGTGCCATCAGTGCGGGACCGTTCTATGGCTACACCTTC.

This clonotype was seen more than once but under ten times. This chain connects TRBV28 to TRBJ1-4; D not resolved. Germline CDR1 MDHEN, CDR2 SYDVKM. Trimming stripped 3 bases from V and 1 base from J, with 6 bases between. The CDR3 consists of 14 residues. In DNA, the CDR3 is TGTGCCAGCAGTTTCTGGGAAACTAATGAAAAACTGTTTTTT. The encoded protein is CASSFWETNEKLFF.

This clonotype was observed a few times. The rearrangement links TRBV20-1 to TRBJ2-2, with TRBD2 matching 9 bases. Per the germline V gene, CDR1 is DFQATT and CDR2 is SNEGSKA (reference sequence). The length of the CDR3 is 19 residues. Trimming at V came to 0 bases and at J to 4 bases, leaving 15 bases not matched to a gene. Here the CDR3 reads CSARDVETGTSLSTGELFF. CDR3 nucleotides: TGCAGTGCTAGAGATGTCGAAACCGGGACTAGCCTCTCCACCGGGGAGCTGTTTTTT.